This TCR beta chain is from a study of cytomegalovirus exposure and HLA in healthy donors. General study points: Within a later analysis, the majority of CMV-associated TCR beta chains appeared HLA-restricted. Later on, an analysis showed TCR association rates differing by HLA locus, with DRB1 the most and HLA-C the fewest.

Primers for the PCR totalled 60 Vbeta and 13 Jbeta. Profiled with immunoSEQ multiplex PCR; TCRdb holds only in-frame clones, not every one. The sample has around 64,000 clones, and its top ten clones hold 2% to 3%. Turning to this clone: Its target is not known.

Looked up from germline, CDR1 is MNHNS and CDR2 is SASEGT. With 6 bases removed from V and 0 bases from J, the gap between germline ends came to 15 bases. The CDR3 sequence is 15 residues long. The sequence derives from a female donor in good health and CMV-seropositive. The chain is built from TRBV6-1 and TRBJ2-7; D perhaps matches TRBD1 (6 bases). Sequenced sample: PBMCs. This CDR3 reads CASSSQGKSSYEQYF. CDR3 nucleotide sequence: TGTGCCAGCAGCTCACAGGGTAAAAGCTCCTACGAGCAGTACTTC.